This TCR beta chain comes out of a study of T cell repertoires in cytomegalovirus infection. Each CDR3 protein gets one entry after TCRdb re-called the reads with MiXCR. The sample shows 150,000 or so distinct CDR3 sequences, about a fifth of them seen only once. A few counts support this clonotype. Its target is not known. The CDR3 loop spans 16 amino acids. The trim removed 2 bases at V and 5 bases at J, leaving 11 bases unmatched. The germline gives CDR1 SGHVS, CDR2 FQNEAQ. This material consisted of CD8+ T cells from cultured PBMCs, taken from culture after CMV antigen stimulation. This receptor was obtained from a human donor in good health (CMV status not recorded). Some clones in this sample may be carry-over from other donors' samples. The chain uses TRBV7-8 and TRBJ2-7, with TRBD1 matching over 8 bases. The chain's CDR3 is CASSLIPGQGGNEQYF. CDR3 nucleotides: TGTGCCAGCAGCTTAATTCCAGGACAGGGAGGTAACGAGCAGTACTTC.